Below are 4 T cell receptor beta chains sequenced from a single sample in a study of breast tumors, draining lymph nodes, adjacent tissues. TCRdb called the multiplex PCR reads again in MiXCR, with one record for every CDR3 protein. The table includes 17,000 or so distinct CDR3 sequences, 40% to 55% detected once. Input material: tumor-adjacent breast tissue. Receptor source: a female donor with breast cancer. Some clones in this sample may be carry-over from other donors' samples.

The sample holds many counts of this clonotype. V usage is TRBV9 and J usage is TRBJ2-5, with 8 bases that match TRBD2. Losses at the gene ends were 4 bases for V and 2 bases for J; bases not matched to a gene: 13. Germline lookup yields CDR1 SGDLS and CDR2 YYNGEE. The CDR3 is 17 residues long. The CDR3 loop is CASSPHLGLVGQETQYF. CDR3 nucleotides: TGTGCCAGCAGCCCCCACTTGGGACTAGTAGGGCAAGAGACCCAGTACTTC.

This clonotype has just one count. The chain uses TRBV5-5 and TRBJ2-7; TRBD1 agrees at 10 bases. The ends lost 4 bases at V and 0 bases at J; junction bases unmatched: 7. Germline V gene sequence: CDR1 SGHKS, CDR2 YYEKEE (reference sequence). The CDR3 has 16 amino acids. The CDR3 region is CASSTQDRGSSYEQYF. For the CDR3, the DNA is TGTGCCAGCAGCACCCAGGACAGGGGGAGCTCCTACGAGCAGTACTTC. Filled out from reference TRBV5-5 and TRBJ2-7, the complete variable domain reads DAGVTQSPTHLIKTRGQQVTLRCSPISGHKSVSWYQQVLGQGPQFIFQYYEKEERGRGNFPDRFSARQFPNYSSELNVNALLLGDSALYLCASSTQDRGSSYEQYFGPGTRLTVT.

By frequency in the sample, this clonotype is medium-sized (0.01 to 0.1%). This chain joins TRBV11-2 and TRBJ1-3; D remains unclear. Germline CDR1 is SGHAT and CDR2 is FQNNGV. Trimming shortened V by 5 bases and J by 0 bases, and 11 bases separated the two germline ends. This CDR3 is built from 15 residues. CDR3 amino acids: CASSQTPSSGNTIYF. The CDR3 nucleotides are TGTGCCAGCAGCCAAACTCCCTCCTCTGGAAACACCATATATTTT.

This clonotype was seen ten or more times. CDR3 sequence: CASSLSPTPLRTDTQYF. In DNA form, the CDR3 reads TGTGCCAGCAGTTTATCTCCGACTCCACTACGCACAGATACGCAGTATTTT. The V and J genes are TRBV27 and TRBJ2-3; D not certain. CDR3 length: 17 amino acids. The V gene's germline CDR1 is MNHEY and CDR2 SMNVEV (reference sequence). Trimming took 0 bases from V and 1 from J, leaving 14 bases between them.